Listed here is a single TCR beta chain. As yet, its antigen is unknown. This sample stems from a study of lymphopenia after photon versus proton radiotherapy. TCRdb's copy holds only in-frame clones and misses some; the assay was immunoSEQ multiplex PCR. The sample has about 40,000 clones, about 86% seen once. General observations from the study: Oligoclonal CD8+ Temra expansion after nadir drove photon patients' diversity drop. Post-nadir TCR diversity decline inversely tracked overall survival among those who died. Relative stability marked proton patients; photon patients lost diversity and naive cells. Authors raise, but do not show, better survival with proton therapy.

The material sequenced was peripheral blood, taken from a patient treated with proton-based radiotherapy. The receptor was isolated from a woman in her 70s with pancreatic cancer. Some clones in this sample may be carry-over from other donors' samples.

DNA of the CDR3: TGTGCCAGCAGTGAACAGGGGATTAATGAAAAACTGTTTTTT. This encodes CASSEQGINEKLFF. The V gene is TRBV2, the J gene TRBJ1-4; a possible D gene is TRBD1 (6 bases). Between the trimmed V and J ends, which lost 2 bases and 4 bases, there was a span of 8 bases. The CDR3 runs to 14 residues. Germline V gene sequence: CDR1 SNHLY, CDR2 FYNNEI.